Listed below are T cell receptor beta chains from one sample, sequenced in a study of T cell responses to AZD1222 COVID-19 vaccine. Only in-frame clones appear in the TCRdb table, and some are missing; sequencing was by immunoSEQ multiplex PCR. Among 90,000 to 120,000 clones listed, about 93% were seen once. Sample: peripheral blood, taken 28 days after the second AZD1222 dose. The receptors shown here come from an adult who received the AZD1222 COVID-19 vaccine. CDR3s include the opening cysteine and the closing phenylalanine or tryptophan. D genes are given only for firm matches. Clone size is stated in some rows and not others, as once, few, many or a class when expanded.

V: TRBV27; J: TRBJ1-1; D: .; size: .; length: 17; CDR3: CASSPEGGMRPNTEAFF; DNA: TGTGCCAGCAGCCCTGAGGGTGGGATGAGGCCGAACACTGAAGCTTTCTTT
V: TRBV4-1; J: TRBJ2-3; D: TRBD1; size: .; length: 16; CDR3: CASSQVGDRVTDTQYF; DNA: TGCGCCAGCAGCCAAGTGGGGGACAGGGTCACAGATACGCAGTATTTT
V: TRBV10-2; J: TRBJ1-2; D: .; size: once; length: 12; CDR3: CASSDEIRGYTF; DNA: TGCGCCAGCAGTGATGAGATTCGCGGCTACACCTTC
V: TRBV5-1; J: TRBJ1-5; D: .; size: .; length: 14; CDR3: CASSLSGNNQPQHF; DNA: TGCGCCAGCAGCTTGTCAGGGAATAATCAGCCCCAGCATTTT
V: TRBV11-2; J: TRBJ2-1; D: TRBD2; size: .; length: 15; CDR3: CASSFSGGHYNEQFF; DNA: TGTGCCAGCAGCTTTAGCGGGGGCCACTACAATGAGCAGTTCTTC
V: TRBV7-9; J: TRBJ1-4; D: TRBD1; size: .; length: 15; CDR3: CASSTTGAGNEKLFF; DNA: TGTGCCAGCAGCACGACAGGGGCAGGAAATGAAAAACTGTTTTTT
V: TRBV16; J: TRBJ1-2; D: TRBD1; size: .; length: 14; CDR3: CASSPDRAHYGYTF; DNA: TGTGCCAGCAGCCCGGACAGGGCGCACTATGGCTACACCTTC
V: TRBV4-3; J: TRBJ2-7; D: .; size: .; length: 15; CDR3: CASSQVLGRVHEQYF; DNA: TGCGCCAGCAGCCAAGTTCTTGGCAGGGTCCACGAGCAGTACTTC
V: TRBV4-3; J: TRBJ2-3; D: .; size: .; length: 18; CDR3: CASSQDSAGQGVTDTQYF; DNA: TGCGCCAGCAGCCAAGATTCGGCGGGGCAGGGCGTCACAGATACGCAGTATTTT
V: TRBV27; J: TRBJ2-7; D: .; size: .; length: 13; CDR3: CASNRRGEYEQYF; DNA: TGTGCCAGCAACAGAAGGGGGGAGTACGAGCAGTACTTC
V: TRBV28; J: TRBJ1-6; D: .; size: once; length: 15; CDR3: CASTGGQAGRSPLHF; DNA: TGTGCCAGCACCGGAGGCCAGGCAGGACGCTCACCCCTCCACTTT
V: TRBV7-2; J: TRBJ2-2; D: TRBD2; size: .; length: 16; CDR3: CASSSRVAGNTGELFF; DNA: TGTGCCAGCAGCTCCCGAGTAGCGGGAAACACCGGGGAGCTGTTTTTT
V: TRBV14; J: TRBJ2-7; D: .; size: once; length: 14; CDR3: CASSHLFTDYEQYF; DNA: TGTGCCAGCAGCCATTTATTTACTGACTACGAGCAGTACTTC
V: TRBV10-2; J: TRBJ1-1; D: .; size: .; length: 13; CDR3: CASKVAGDTEAFF; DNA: TGCGCCAGCAAGGTCGCAGGGGACACTGAAGCTTTCTTT
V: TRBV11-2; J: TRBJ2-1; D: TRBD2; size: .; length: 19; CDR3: CASSRTSGRSGRLDNEQFF; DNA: TGTGCCAGCAGCCGGACTAGCGGGAGATCGGGAAGGCTGGACAATGAGCAGTTCTTC
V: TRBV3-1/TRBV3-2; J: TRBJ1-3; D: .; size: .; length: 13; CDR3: CASSQGEGNTIYF; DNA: TGTGCCAGCAGCCAAGGGGAAGGAAACACCATATATTTT
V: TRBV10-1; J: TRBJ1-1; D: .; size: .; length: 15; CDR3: CASSGRQLAGTEAFF; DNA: TGCGCCAGCAGTGGACGACAGCTCGCTGGGACTGAAGCTTTCTTT
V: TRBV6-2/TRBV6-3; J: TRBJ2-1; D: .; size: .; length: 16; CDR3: CASSNILALGDNEQFF; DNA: TGTGCCAGCAGTAACATACTAGCCCTTGGTGACAATGAGCAGTTCTTC
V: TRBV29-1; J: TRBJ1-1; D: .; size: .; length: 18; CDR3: CSVEELAQGRGMNTEAFF; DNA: TGCAGCGTTGAAGAGTTAGCCCAGGGAAGGGGTATGAACACTGAAGCTTTCTTT
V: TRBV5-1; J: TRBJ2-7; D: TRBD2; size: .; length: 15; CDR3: CASSFPAGGTYEQYF; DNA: TGCGCCAGCAGCTTCCCAGCGGGAGGAACTTACGAGCAGTACTTC
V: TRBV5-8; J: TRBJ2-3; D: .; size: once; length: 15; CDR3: CASSLALVGTDTQYF; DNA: TGTGCCAGCAGCCTAGCCCTGGTGGGCACAGATACGCAGTATTTT
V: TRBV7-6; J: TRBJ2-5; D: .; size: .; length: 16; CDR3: CASSFRPPRAQETQYF; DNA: TGTGCCAGCAGCTTCCGACCCCCCAGGGCTCAAGAGACCCAGTACTTC
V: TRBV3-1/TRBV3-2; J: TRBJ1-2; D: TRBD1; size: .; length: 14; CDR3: CASSQYPGQYGYTF; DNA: TGTGCCAGCAGCCAATACCCGGGACAGTATGGCTACACCTTC
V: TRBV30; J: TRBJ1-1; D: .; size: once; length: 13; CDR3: CAWRGHRNTEAFF; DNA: TGTGCCTGGAGGGGACACCGGAACACTGAAGCTTTCTTT
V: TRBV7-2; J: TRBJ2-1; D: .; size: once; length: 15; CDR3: CASSPSLSSYNEQFF; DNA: TGTGCCAGCAGCCCCAGCCTAAGCTCCTACAATGAGCAGTTCTTC
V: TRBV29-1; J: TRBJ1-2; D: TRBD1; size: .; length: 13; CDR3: CSVRQGAIDGYTF; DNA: TGCAGCGTCAGACAGGGGGCGATAGATGGCTACACCTTC